These 22 T cell receptor beta chains came from one sample sequenced in a study of T cell repertoires in cytomegalovirus infection. TCRdb redid the calling of the reads with MiXCR, one entry per CDR3 protein. The table records 200,000 or so distinct CDR3 sequences, roughly 19% of them present only once. Sequences were obtained from PBMCs. These receptors were taken from a human donor in good health (CMV status not recorded). Some clones in this sample may be carry-over from other donors' samples.

This chain links TRBV4-1 with TRBJ2-1; 10 bases fit TRBD2. The CDR3 consists of 17 residues. Per germline, CDR1 MGHRA and CDR2 YSYEKL. With 7 bases clipped from V and 7 bases from J, the junction kept 16 bases outside the gene matches. CDR3 sequence reads: CASIHNRELAGRNEQFF. CDR3 bases: TGCGCCAGCATCCACAACAGGGAACTAGCGGGAAGAAATGAGCAGTTCTTC.

This clonotype was found once. The chain carries TRBV10-2 and TRBJ2-2, with 7 bases aligning to TRBD2. From germline, CDR1 is WSHSY and CDR2 SAAADI. CDR3 length: 17 amino acids. The V and J ends lost 7 bases and 3 bases, in that order; junction bases with no gene match: 14. The CDR3 loop reads CASNLNERGKYTGELFF. The CDR3 DNA sequence: TGCGCCAGCAACTTAAACGAGCGGGGCAAGTACACCGGGGAGCTGTTTTTT.

J is TRBJ2-3 and V is TRBV18; TRBD2 agrees at 8 bases. Per the germline V gene, CDR1 is KGHSH and CDR2 is LQKENI. With V trimmed by 0 bases and J by 1 base, 18 bases remained unmatched. The CDR3 contains 21 residues. The CDR3 reads CASSPPIIGGALGSRTDTQYF. The DNA for the CDR3 is TGTGCCAGCTCACCACCGATAATCGGGGGGGCCCTTGGCTCCCGCACAGATACGCAGTATTTT.

This clonotype was recorded at least ten times. The chain links TRBV7-8 to TRBJ2-5; a possible D gene is TRBD2 (5 bases). V lost 6 bases, J lost 4 bases, and 18 bases lay in between. CDR3 length equals 15 residues. CDR1 and CDR2 (germline): SGHVS, FQNEAQ. CDR3 region: CASSSLRVGGETQYF. The CDR3, as DNA: TGTGCCAGCAGTTCCCTGAGGGTAGGAGGAGAGACCCAGTACTTC.

This clonotype was observed a few times. The chain has TRBV11-3 and TRBJ2-1; 12 bases fit TRBD2. This CDR3 spans 18 amino acids. V was pared by 5 bases and J by 0 bases, with 8 bases of the junction left unmatched. The germline CDR1 and CDR2 sequences are SGHNT and YENEEA. CDR3 loop: CASSPGLAGLISYNEQFF. Written as DNA, the CDR3 is TGTGCCAGCAGCCCGGGACTAGCGGGCTTAATCTCCTACAATGAGCAGTTCTTC.

This clonotype was seen only a few times. The genes are TRBV20-1 and TRBJ1-2, with 9 bases aligning to TRBD1. CDR1 and CDR2 from the germline V gene are DFQATT and SNEGSKA (reference sequence). The CDR3 is made up of 13 amino acids. V trimming: 3 bases; J trimming: 4 bases; junction bases outside the gene matches: 3. CDR3 region: CSASGQGLYGYTF. Written as DNA, the CDR3 is TGCAGTGCTAGCGGACAGGGGCTCTATGGCTACACCTTC.

This clonotype was found a few times. The V gene is TRBV19, the J gene TRBJ2-1; TRBD2 matches 9 bases. The germline V gene encodes CDR1 LNHDA and CDR2 SQIVND (reference sequence). After removal of 7 bases from V and 0 bases from J, the junction contained 4 bases not matched to a gene. The CDR3 covers 15 residues. Written as DNA, the CDR3 is TGTGCCAGTACGAGTAGCGGGAGCTCCTACAATGAGCAGTTCTTC. Translation: CASTSSGSSYNEQFF.

This clonotype has just a few counts. This chain links TRBV5-1 with TRBJ2-7, with 8 bases that match TRBD2. The CDR3 has 16 residues. Germline trimming cut 0 bases from V and 4 bases from J; bases unmatched to any gene: 9. Germline assignment: CDR1 SGHRS and CDR2 YFSETQ. The CDR3 is CASSLDGSGALYEQYF. In DNA form, the CDR3 reads TGCGCCAGCAGCTTGGATGGTAGCGGGGCCTTATACGAGCAGTACTTC.

This clonotype turned up a few times. The genes are TRBV15 and TRBJ2-1; D unresolved. V gave up 0 bases and J gave up 6 bases, with 21 bases separating them. CDR1 is LNHNV and CDR2 is YYDKDF in the germline V gene (reference sequence). This CDR3 spans 18 amino acids. The CDR3 reads CATSRDKWNFAPTNEQFF. The CDR3 DNA is TGTGCCACCAGCAGAGATAAATGGAACTTCGCCCCTACCAATGAGCAGTTCTTC.

Of note for this clonotype: Possible read error: a much larger clone is one base away. V and J are TRBV7-2 and TRBJ2-1; D remains ambiguous. Per germline, CDR1 SGHTA and CDR2 FQGNSA. The CDR3 runs 17 residues. The CDR3 DNA is TGTGCCCGCAGCTTGGCAGTGCGACCCGTTTCCTACAATGAGCAGTTCTTC. Protein product: CARSLAVRPVSYNEQFF. Filled out from reference TRBV7-2 and TRBJ2-1, the complete variable domain reads GAGVSQSPSNKVTEKGKDVELRCDPISGHTALYWYRQSLGQGLEFLIYFQGNSAPDKSGLPSDRFSAERTGGSVSTLTIQRTQQEDSAVYLCARSLAVRPVSYNEQFFGPGTRLTVL.

This clonotype was counted only a few times. The chain links TRBV28 to TRBJ2-1, with 11 bases lining up with TRBD2. The CDR3 totals 12 residues. Germline CDR1 and CDR2: MDHEN and SYDVKM. V trimming: 6 bases; J trimming: 13 bases; junction bases outside the gene matches: 5. CDR3: CASRASGRYQFF. CDR3 DNA sequence: TGTGCCAGCAGGGCTAGCGGGAGGTATCAGTTCTTC.

This clonotype was seen a handful of times. This chain connects TRBV2 to TRBJ1-1, with D possibly being TRBD1 (6 bases). CDR1 SNHLY and CDR2 FYNNEI come from the germline V gene. V lost 4 bases and J lost 4, with 10 bases in between. The CDR3 loop spans 13 amino acids. The CDR3 DNA sequence: TGTGCCAGCAGTGTCCAGGGGAGCACTGAAGCTTTCTTT. It is translated as CASSVQGSTEAFF.

The gene calls are TRBV5-1 and TRBJ1-1; perhaps TRBD1 as D (5 bases). Per the germline V gene, CDR1 is SGHRS and CDR2 is YFSETQ. The CDR3 is made up of 16 amino acids. V shed 3 bases and J shed 1 base, with 16 bases lying between them. CDR3 amino acids: CASSSGPQQGNTEAFF. The CDR3 nucleotides are TGCGCCAGCAGCTCGGGGCCCCAGCAGGGGAACACTGAAGCTTTCTTT.

This clonotype was seen at least ten times. The chain combines TRBV12-3 or TRBV12-4 with TRBJ1-2; D gene uncertain. V lost 3 bases, J lost 4 bases, and 9 bases lay in between. The CDR3 totals 13 residues. The CDR3 DNA is TGTGCCAGCAGTTTCGGGGAGGCCTATGGCTACACCTTC. Translation: CASSFGEAYGYTF.

Ten or more counts support this clonotype. The gene calls are TRBV7-3 and TRBJ2-6; D is ambiguous. This CDR3 has 14 amino acids. Germline CDR1 and CDR2: SGHTA and FQGTGA. V lost 6 bases and J lost 0, with 6 bases in between. CDR3 sequence (DNA): TGTGCCAGCAGTCCCCACTCTGGGGCCAACGTCCTGACTTTC. Its protein product is CASSPHSGANVLTF.

The chain combines TRBV7-9 with TRBJ2-1; D ambiguous. This CDR3 has 14 residues. Germline V CDR1 and CDR2: SEHNR, FQNEAQ (reference sequence). V gave up 0 bases and J gave up 5 bases, with 8 bases separating them. DNA of the CDR3: TGTGCCAGCAGCTTAGCGCGGCCGGACAATGAGCAGTTCTTC. It specifies CASSLARPDNEQFF.

This chain connects TRBV4-1 to TRBJ1-2; weak D call: TRBD1 (5 bases). Deletions cut 0 bases from V and 3 bases from J, with 20 bases between. The CDR3 is 18 amino acids. From germline, CDR1 is MGHRA and CDR2 YSYEKL. As DNA, the CDR3 is TGCGCCAGCAGCCAAGATCGGGGGGGACTCGGAGGCCACTATGGCTACACCTTC. This gives the protein CASSQDRGGLGGHYGYTF.

This clonotype was recorded at least ten times. The chain recombines TRBV11-2 with TRBJ2-1; TRBD1 agrees at 7 bases. CDR1 is SGHAT and CDR2 is FQNNGV in the germline V gene. This CDR3 has 15 residues. The V and J ends lost 5 bases and 2 bases, in that order; junction bases with no gene match: 6. The CDR3 sequence: CASSAAGGAYNEQFF. Here the CDR3 DNA reads TGTGCCAGCAGCGCGGCAGGGGGTGCCTACAATGAGCAGTTCTTC.

This clonotype was observed a handful of times. The chain joins TRBV6-1 to TRBJ2-2; D remains ambiguous. Germline V gene lookup returns CDR1 MNHNS and CDR2 SASEGT. The length of the CDR3 is 14 residues. V lost 1 base and J lost 7, with 10 bases in between. The CDR3 bases are TGTGCCAGCAGTGAAGGACCCTTGGGCGGGGAGCTGTTTTTT. Amino acids: CASSEGPLGGELFF.

Of note for this clonotype: Since a much larger clone is just one base distant, this may be a read error. V and J are TRBV6-5 and TRBJ2-5; perhaps D is TRBD1 or TRBD2 (5 bases each). The germline CDR1 and CDR2 sequences are MNHEY and SVGAGI. This CDR3 comprises 12 residues. V lost 2 bases and J 6 bases, leaving 7 bases between the germline ends. The CDR3 sequence is CASSYRGQTQYF. The CDR3 DNA is TGTGCCAGCAGTTACAGGGGACAGACCCAGTACTTC.

There are many counts of this clonotype. This chain links TRBV7-2 with TRBJ2-1; 16 bases fit TRBD2. J gave up 6 bases and V 5 bases, and 7 bases lay outside the gene matches. Germline V gene sequence: CDR1 SGHTA, CDR2 FQGNSA. This CDR3 is 17 amino acids long. CDR3 amino acids: CASSPGLAGGPVNEQFF. The CDR3 nucleotides are TGTGCCAGCAGCCCGGGACTAGCGGGAGGGCCGGTCAATGAGCAGTTCTTC.

The rearrangement links TRBV5-6 to TRBJ2-1, with D possibly TRBD1 on 6 matching bases. Germline CDR1 SGHDT, CDR2 YYEEEE. Trimming pared 7 bases from V and 5 bases from J, leaving 19 bases between. The CDR3 sequence is 15 residues long. CDR3 region: CASGTRDTSNNEQFF. CDR3 DNA: TGTGCCAGCGGGACCCGGGACACATCAAACAATGAGCAGTTCTTC.